This paragraph reports one TCR beta chain. The antigen this receptor binds is unknown. The record has no base qualities; no much larger clone is one base away. Taken from the germline V gene, the CDR1 and CDR2 loops are SGHNT and YENEEA. Taken from cysteine to phenylalanine, the CDR3 has 17 residues. Left in the record is the CDR3 DNA by itself, 51 bases read in frame from the first base. Trimming accounts for 5 bases at V and 4 bases at J, while the number of junction bases matched to no gene is 11. This entry comes from a study of blood T cell repertoires in COVID-19 (dated by TCRdb to the early 2020s). About the investigation overall: Samples from collaborators originated in the United States, Italy and Spain and spanned both the acute and convalescent phases of COVID-19. The prospective study material was composed of cDNA or gDNA derived from T cells, B-cell-depleted T cells, or PBMCs. Deeply sampled blood TCRbeta repertoires from subjects exposed to, actively infected with, or recovered from COVID-19 were included in the dataset. A freely available public database, intended as a resource for researchers studying the immune response to SARS-CoV-2, is where the repertoires were released. The samples were drawn from two sources: the first 160 participants of the ongoing ImmuneRACE study, and fewer than 1,500 subjects contributed by 6 global collaborators. A de-identified subject ID, COVID-19 status, age in years and sex were almost always included in the sample metadata. Where available, HLA class I and class II types were taken from metadata supplied by the sample provider and were not determined by assay-based typing. Paper-wide results and their limitations: How much clinical and demographic metadata was included differed by source and by participant, and the metadata was provided uncurated.

TCRbeta CDR3 regions were amplified from genomic DNA by means of the immunoSEQ Assay, a bias-controlled multiplex PCR. As for the original processing: The number of nucleated cells in each sample was estimated from the amplification of reference gene primers within the assay. Sequence reads were collapsed and filtered to measure the absolute abundance of every unique TCRbeta CDR3 rearrangement. For each sample, productive Simpson clonality was calculated as the square root of Simpson's diversity index over productive rearrangements. TCRdb stores this immuneACCESS table with in-frame sequences only. Part of the clones is absent; in the studies checked, under half of the shortfall reflects unresolved V genes, and no reason is known for the rest. That table is the source of V, J and clone size, and D and trimming were worked out from the DNA. The sample data list a few hundred thousand clones, and around four fifths of these were observed just once. Of the sample, around 5% falls within the top ten clones.

Participants in the prospective study were enrolled through a virtual design, were aged roughly 18 to 95 years, and lived in roughly 26 United States geographic areas. To assign participants to cohorts, the prospective study relied on clinical history that participants themselves reported in a screening survey and a study questionnaire. Recovered participants in ImmuneRACE Cohort 3 were defined as having two consecutive negative NP/OP PCR tests, clearance from a healthcare professional, or resolution of symptoms. Mobile phlebotomists in the prospective study collected whole blood, serum and a nasopharyngeal or oropharyngeal swab from every participant. Additional blood draws and questionnaires over an approximately 2-month period could optionally be provided by prospective study participants. Blood samples from the prospective study were shipped frozen or at room temperature prior to DNA extraction.

The TCR sequence derives from a woman aged 45-60 years who had recovered from COVID-19. The sequence joins TRBV11-3 to TRBJ1-1; 12 bases in the middle match TRBD1. Sequences were obtained from PBMCs or T cells enriched from blood (not recorded which). The nucleotides read TGTGCCAGCAGCCCGTCCCGGGACAGGGGGCTGGGCACTGAAGCTTTCTTT. Its amino acids are CASSPSRDRGLGTEAFF.